This T cell receptor (beta chain) was retrieved from a study of blood T cells in healthy people across ages. Study conclusions and caveats: Estimated diversity, derived from one million T cells, was regarded as an underestimate.

Alongside a J-beta primer mix, a sample-barcoded 5' primer served in a second PCR lasting roughly 7 to 11 cycles. MiXCR, run by TCRdb on the 5' RACE reads, gives a single entry per CDR3 protein. The sample includes roughly 1.9 million distinct CDR3 sequences, about two fifths seen only once; the top ten take 23%. This clonotype was seen just once. The target antigen is unknown. An end of the junction does not agree with germline; a read error may underlie this. This CDR3 region has 15 residues. Germline V gene lookup returns CDR1 PRHDT and CDR2 FYEKMQ (reference sequence). The V gene is TRBV13, the J gene TRBJ2-5; 12 positions agree with TRBD2. Sequenced: blood. This TCR was sampled from a human donor in good health. CDR3 residues: CTSTSSGGALETQYF. The CDR3 DNA is TGTACCAGCACTTCTAGCGGGGGGGCCTTGGAGACCCAGTACTTC.